This TCR beta chain derives from a study of blood T cell repertoires in COVID-19. In the study overall: Specimens from acute and convalescent COVID-19 originated in the United States, Italy and Spain.

Original processing notes: Amplifying reference gene primers gave estimates of nucleated cell counts. Here immunoSEQ multiplex PCR was the method, and the copy in TCRdb shows in-frame clones only, minus some. V, J and clone size derive from that table, while D and trimming were established from the DNA sequence. The sample contains 200,000 to 300,000 clones, 60% to 75% of which appear only once. The CDR3 has 14 amino acids. With 6 bases clipped from V and 4 bases from J, the junction kept 4 bases outside the gene matches. Per the germline V gene, CDR1 is KGHSH and CDR2 is LQKENI. The material sequenced was peripheral blood. This TCR came from a woman at least 80 years old with acute or convalescent COVID-19. The rearrangement uses TRBV18 and TRBJ2-1; 9 nucleotides match TRBD2. The CDR3 region is CASSGLAVYNEQFF. The CDR3 nucleotides read TGTGCCAGCTCGGGACTAGCAGTATACAATGAGCAGTTCTTC.